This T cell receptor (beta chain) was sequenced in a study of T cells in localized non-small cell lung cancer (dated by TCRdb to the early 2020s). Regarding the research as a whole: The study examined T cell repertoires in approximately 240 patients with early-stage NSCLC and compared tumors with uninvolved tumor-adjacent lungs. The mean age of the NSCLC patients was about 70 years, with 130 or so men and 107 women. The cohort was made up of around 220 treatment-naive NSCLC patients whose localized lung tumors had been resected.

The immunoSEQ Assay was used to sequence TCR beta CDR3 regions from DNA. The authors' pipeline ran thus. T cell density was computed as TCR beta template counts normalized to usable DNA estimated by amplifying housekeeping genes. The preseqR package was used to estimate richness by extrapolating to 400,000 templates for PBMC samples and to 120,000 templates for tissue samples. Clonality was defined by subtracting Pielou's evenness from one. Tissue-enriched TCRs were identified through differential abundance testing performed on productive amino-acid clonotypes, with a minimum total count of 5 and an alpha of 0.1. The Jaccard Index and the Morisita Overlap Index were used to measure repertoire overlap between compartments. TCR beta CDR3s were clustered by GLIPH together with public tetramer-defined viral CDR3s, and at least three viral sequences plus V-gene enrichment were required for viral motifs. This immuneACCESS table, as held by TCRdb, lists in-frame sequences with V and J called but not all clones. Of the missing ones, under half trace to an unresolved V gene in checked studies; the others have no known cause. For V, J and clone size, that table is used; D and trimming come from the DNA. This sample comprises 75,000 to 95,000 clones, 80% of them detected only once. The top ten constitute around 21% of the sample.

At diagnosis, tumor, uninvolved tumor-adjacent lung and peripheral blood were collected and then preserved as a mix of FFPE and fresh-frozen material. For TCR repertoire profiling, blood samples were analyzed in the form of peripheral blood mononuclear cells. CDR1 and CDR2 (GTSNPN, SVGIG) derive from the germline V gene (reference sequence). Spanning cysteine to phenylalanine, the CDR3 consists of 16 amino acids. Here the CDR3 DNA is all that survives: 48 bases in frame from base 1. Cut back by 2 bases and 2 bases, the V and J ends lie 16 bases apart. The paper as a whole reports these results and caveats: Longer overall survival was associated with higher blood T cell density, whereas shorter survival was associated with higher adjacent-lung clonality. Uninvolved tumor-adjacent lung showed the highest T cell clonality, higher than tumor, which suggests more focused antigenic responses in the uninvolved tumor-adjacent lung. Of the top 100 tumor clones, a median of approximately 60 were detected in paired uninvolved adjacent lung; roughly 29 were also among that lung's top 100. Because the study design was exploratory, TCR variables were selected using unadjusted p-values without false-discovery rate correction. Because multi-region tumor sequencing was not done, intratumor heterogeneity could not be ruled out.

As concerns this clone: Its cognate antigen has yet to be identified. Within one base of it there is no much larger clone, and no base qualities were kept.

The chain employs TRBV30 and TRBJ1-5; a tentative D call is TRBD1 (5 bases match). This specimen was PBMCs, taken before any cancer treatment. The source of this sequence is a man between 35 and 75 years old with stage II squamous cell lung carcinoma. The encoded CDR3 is CAWSLRARGGNQPQHF. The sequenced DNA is TGTGCCTGGAGTCTCCGGGCCCGGGGCGGCAATCAGCCCCAGCATTTT.